This entry describes one TCR beta chain. This sample stems from a study of radiotherapy plus CTLA-4 blockade in lung cancer. The assay was immunoSEQ multiplex PCR, and TCRdb's table has in-frame clones only and misses some. The table includes about 77,000 clones, just under 75% detected once. The starting material was peripheral blood, obtained from a patient treated with radiotherapy plus ipilimumab. The clonotype comes from a human donor with non-small cell lung cancer whose response to radiotherapy plus ipilimumab could not be evaluated.

The CDR3 bases are TGTGCTAGTGGTTTGGTAAGAAGCACACTAGCGGGCCCTATCCGGGAGTACGAGCAGTACTTC. Translation: CASGLVRSTLAGPIREYEQYF. The chain links TRBV12-5 to TRBJ2-7, with 9 bases lining up with TRBD2. The CDR3 covers 21 residues. CDR1 and CDR2 from the germline V gene are LGHNT and FRNRAP. Trimming took 0 bases from V and 4 from J; bases not matched to a gene: 22.